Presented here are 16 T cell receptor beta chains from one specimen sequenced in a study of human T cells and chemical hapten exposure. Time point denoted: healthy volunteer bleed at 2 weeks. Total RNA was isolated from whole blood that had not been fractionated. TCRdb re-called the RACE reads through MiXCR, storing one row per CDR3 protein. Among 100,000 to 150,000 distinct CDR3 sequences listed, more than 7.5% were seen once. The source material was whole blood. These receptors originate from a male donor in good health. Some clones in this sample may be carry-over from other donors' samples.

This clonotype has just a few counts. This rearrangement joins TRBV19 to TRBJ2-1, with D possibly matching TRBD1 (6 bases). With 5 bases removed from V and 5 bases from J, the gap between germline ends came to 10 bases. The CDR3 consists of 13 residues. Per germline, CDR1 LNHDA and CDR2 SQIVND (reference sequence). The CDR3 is CASSPWTDNEQFF. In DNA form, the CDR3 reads TGTGCCAGTAGTCCATGGACAGACAATGAGCAGTTCTTC. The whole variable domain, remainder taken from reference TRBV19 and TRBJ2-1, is DGGITQSPKYLFRKEGQNVTLSCEQNLNHDAMYWYRQDPGQGLRLIYYSQIVNDFQKGDIAEGYSVSREKKESFPLTVTSAQKNPTAFYLCASSPWTDNEQFFGPGTRLTVL.

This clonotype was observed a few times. In DNA, the CDR3 is TGTGCCAGCAGCTCCAACAAAGGGGGCACTATCTACAATGAGCAGTTCTTC. As protein: CASSSNKGGTIYNEQFF. The chain uses TRBV7-2 and TRBJ2-1; 7 bases fit TRBD1. J was trimmed by 3 bases and V by 4 bases; bases with no gene match: 12. Germline CDR1 SGHTA, CDR2 FQGNSA. The length of the CDR3 is 17 residues. The full variable domain, its missing parts supplied by reference TRBV7-2 and TRBJ2-1, is GAGVSQSPSNKVTEKGKDVELRCDPISGHTALYWYRQSLGQGLEFLIYFQGNSAPDKSGLPSDRFSAERTGGSVSTLTIQRTQQEDSAVYLCASSSNKGGTIYNEQFFGPGTRLTVL.

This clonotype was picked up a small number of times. The CDR3 bases are TGTGCCAGCAGTGCCGGACAGGCAAATCAGCCCCAGCATTTT. Translated, it gives CASSAGQANQPQHF. The chain carries TRBV12-3 or TRBV12-4 and TRBJ1-5; TRBD1 matches 7 bases. The CDR3 is 14 amino acids. With V trimmed by 5 bases and J by 4 bases, 5 bases remained unmatched.

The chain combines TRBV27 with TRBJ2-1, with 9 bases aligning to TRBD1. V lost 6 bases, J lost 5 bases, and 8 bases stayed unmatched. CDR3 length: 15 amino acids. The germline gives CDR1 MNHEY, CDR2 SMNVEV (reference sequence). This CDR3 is CASSQWWTGDNEQFF. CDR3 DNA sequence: TGTGCCAGCAGCCAATGGTGGACAGGGGACAATGAGCAGTTCTTC.

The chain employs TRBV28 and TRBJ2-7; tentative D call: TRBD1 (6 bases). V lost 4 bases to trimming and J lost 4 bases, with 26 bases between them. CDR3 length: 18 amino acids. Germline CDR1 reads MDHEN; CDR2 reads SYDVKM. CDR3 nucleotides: TGTGCCAGCAGTTATCGGACAGTCACATACCTTCTTCCGTACGAGCAGTACTTC. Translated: CASSYRTVTYLLPYEQYF.

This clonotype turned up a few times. The CDR3 spells CASSSTGQTYEQYF. The DNA of the CDR3 is TGCGCCAGCAGCTCTACGGGGCAGACCTACGAGCAGTACTTC. The rearrangement uses TRBV5-1 and TRBJ2-7, with D perhaps assigned TRBD1 or TRBD2 (5 bases each). V lost 3 bases, J lost 2 bases, and 12 bases lay in between. There are 14 residues in the CDR3. The germline V gene encodes CDR1 SGHRS and CDR2 YFSETQ.

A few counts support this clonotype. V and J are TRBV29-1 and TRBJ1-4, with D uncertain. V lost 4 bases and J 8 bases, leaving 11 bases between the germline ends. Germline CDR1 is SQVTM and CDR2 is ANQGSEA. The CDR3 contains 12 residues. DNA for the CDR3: TGCAGCGTTGTGTGGGGTGGCGAAAAACTGTTTTTT. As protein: CSVVWGGEKLFF.

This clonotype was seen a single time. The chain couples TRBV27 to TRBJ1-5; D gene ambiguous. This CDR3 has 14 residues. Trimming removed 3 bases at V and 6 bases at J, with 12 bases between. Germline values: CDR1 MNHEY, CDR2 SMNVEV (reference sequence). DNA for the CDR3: TGTGCCAGCAGTTTTACGGGAGCGAGTCAGCCCCAGCATTTT. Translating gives CASSFTGASQPQHF.

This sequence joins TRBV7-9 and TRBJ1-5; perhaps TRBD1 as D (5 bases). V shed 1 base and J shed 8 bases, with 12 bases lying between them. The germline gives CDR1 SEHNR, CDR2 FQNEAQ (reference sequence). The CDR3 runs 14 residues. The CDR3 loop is CASSLVGQGEPQHF. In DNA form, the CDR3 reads TGTGCCAGCAGCTTAGTGGGGCAGGGCGAGCCCCAGCATTTT.

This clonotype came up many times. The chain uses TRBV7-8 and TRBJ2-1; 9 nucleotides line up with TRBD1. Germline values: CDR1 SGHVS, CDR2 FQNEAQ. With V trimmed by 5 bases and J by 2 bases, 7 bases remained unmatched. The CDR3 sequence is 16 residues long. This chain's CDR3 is CASSRRDRATYNEQFF. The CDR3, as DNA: TGTGCCAGCAGCCGTAGGGACAGGGCGACCTACAATGAGCAGTTCTTC.

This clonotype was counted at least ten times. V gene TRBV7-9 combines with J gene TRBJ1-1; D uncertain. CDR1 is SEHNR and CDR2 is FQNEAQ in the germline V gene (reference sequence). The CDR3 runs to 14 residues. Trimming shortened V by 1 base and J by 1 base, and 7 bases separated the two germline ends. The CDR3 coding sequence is TGTGCCAGCAGCTTAGGGGTCAGGAACACTGAAGCTTTCTTT. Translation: CASSLGVRNTEAFF.

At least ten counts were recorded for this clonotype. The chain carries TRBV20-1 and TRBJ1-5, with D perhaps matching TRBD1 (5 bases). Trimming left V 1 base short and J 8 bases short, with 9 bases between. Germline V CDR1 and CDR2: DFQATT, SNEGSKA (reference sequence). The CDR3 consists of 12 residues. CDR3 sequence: CSARVGTEPQHF. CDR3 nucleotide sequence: TGCAGTGCTAGAGTAGGGACGGAGCCCCAGCATTTT.

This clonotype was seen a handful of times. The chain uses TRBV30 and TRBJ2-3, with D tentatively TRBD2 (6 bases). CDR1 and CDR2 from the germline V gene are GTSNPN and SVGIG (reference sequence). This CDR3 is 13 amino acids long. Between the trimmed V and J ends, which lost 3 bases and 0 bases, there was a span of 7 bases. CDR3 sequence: CAWSSGSTDTQYF. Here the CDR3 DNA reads TGTGCCTGGAGCAGCGGGAGCACAGATACGCAGTATTTT. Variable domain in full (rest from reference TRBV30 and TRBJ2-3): SQTIHQWPATLVQPVGSPLSLECTVEGTSNPNLYWYRQAAGRGLQLLFYSVGIGQISSEVPQNLSASRPQDRQFILSSKKLLLSDSGFYLCAWSSGSTDTQYFGPGTRLTVL.

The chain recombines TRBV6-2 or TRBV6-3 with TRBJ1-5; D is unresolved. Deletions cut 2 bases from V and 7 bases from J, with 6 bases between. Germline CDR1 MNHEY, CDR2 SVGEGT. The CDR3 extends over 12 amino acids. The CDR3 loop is CASSYPAQPQHF. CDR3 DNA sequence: TGTGCCAGCAGTTACCCTGCCCAGCCCCAGCATTTT.

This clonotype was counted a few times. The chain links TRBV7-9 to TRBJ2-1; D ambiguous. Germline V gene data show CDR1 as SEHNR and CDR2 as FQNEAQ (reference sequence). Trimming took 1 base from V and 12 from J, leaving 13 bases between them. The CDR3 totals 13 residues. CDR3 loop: CASSLGQPLGQFF. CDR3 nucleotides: TGTGCCAGCAGCTTAGGGCAGCCCCTGGGGCAGTTCTTC.

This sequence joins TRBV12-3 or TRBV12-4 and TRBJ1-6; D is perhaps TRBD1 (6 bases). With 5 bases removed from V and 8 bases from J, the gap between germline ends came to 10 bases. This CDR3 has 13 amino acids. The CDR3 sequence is CASSPDRYSPLHF. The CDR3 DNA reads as TGTGCCAGCAGTCCGGACAGATATTCACCCCTCCACTTT.